The text below deals with one T cell receptor (beta chain). The trim removed 3 bases at V and 4 bases at J, leaving 16 bases unmatched. The germline gives CDR1 SGHDT, CDR2 YYEEEE. There are 19 residues in the CDR3. MiXCR, run by TCRdb on the RT-PCR reads, gives a single entry per CDR3 protein. The table records about 200,000 distinct CDR3 sequences, around 41% of them present only once. This entry comes from a study of patients and donors after allogeneic stem cell transplantation. Sequenced: blood, either unsorted or a sorted T cell fraction (not recorded which). This rearrangement joins TRBV5-6 to TRBJ2-2; 9 bases are shared with TRBD2. This receptor was taken from a human donor who was either an allogeneic HSCT recipient or a stem cell or donor lymphocyte infusion donor (not recorded which). It is not recorded whose cells these are; they may come from a transplant donor. Written as DNA, the CDR3 is TGTGCCAGCAGCTCTTCTCTAGCGGGATCTCATCTGGGCACCGGGGAGCTGTTTTTT. The encoded protein is CASSSSLAGSHLGTGELFF.